This TCR beta chain comes out of a study of shared clonotypes between healthy human individuals (dated by TCRdb to the early 2020s). Turning to the overall study: Three men and a couple of women, aged 18 to 49 years, made up the cohort. Each donor's leukapheresis produced roughly between about 0.8 and 8.9 billion PBMCs. Per donor, three plates each were used for CD4 naive and CD4 memory, two for CD8 naive, and one for CD8 memory. To estimate repertoire size and how much clonotype sharing occurs between individuals, the study deeply sequenced the blood TCR repertoires of five or six healthy adults. To increase sequencing depth and limit assay-specific biases, different laboratories used diverse techniques to prepare libraries and sequence TCR repertoires. The study at large found these results: The small number of donors limited the genetic and exposure-history diversity represented. Based on pairwise subsampling, the degree of clonotype sharing among donors was expected to be affected by sequencing depth. Across several donors, roughly 5.1% of naive CD4, approximately 4% of naive CD8, under 2.5% of memory CD4, and 0.3% to 0.45% of memory CD8 clonotypes were shared. Even with the large sequencing depth, rarefaction of the sorted-subset datasets indicated that sequencing was incomplete. Higher generation probabilities were observed for clonotypes shared by all four sorted-subset donors than for non-shared clonotypes. Naive subsets generally had larger estimated clonotype richness than memory subsets. Only blood was sampled, and tissue TCR repertoires likely differ from those in blood.

Using the deep immunoSEQ assay, TCR CDR3 regions were amplified from genomic DNA by multiplex PCR. Extracted genomic DNA from each cell subset was distributed evenly across all wells of several immunoSEQ 96-well plates, and each plate was treated as a replicate. For sorted subsets, roughly 0.2 ug genomic DNA, equal to 30,000 or so T cell genomes, was loaded into each replicate PCR. Purified libraries were measured with a Qubit 3.0 fluorometer, size-checked on a Bioanalyzer 2100, and measured again with the KAPA Library Quantification kit. A separate single-read 150-cycle Illumina NextSeq 550 flow cell was used to sequence each immunoSEQ 96-well plate. The paper's processing steps were these. Because the immunoSEQ output included only junctional sequences and no quality scores, the filtering could not be the same as the filtering used for full-length reads. To assign V/J genes and CDR3, sequences were annotated using PyIR, a Python wrapper for IgBLAST v1.9, with IMGT germline references. Any read was removed if the V/J assignment was weak (E-value above 1e-6), the CDR3 was missing, or the read contained stop codons, out-of-frame junctions, or ambiguous translated residues. V3J clonotypes were defined as sequences sharing the same inferred V gene, J gene, and CDR3 amino acid sequence. The percentage overlap between two repertoires was calculated by dividing the number of shared unique clonotypes by the size of the smaller repertoire. Three approaches were used to assess repertoire richness: RTK rarefaction, the Chao1 estimator, and Recon v2.1 estimates of unobserved clonotypes. OLGA was used to compute generation probabilities for all TCRbeta clonotypes that the gDNA method yielded from a few donors. TCRdb retrieved this table from immuneACCESS and kept in-frame rearrangements only. Not all clones are present; in checked studies, unresolved V genes account for under half, and no reason is known for the remainder. V, J and clone size are taken as reported in that table, and D and trimming were inferred from the DNA itself. For this sample the table gives about 1.1 million clones, of which about 80% were detected only once. The top ten clones comprise approximately 0.95% of the sample.

Of note for this clone: Its antigen is currently not known. No base qualities exist here, and no much larger clone lies one base off it.

The donors were healthy, HIV-negative adults with no recently reported acute infections or vaccinations. Every donor was a Caucasian adult living in Nashville, Tennessee, USA. CD4+ T cells were enriched by magnetic negative selection; naive cells were then positively selected on CD45RA, and the negative fraction formed the memory subset. Blood was collected by leukapheresis, and PBMCs were isolated by Ficoll-Histopaque density gradient centrifugation and then cryopreserved in liquid nitrogen vapor phase. Analytical flow cytometry was used to check the purity and quantity of each magnetically sorted T cell population. Each sorted fraction had its genomic DNA isolated and then quantified by UV absorbance on a Nanodrop 2000c. Reading the germline V gene gives CDR1 KGHSH and CDR2 LQKENI. Ends trimmed: V by 6 bases, J by 6 bases; bases unmatched to a gene: 4. The CDR3 runs 13 residues from the cysteine to the phenylalanine. Of the read, only the CDR3 DNA is kept; its 39 bases are in frame from base 1.

The chain is encoded by TRBV18 joined to TRBJ1-2; 10 central bases correspond to TRBD1. The clonotype was recovered from a man younger than 35 in good health. Some clones in this sample may be carry-over from other donors' samples. Material: memory CD4+ T cells from PBMCs. This specimen's cell subset or site label, interpreted: CD45RA-negative fraction. DNA sequence: TGTGCCAGCTCCTTCGGGACAGGGGATGGCTACACCTTC. This sequence encodes CASSFGTGDGYTF. When the CDR3 is completed using the reference TRBV18 and TRBJ1-2 genes on either side, the full variable domain is NAGVMQNPRHLVRRRGQEARLRCSPMKGHSHVYWYRQLPEEGLKFMVYLQKENIIDESGMPKERFSAEFPKEGPSILRIQQVVRGDSAAYFCASSFGTGDGYTFGSGTRLTVV.